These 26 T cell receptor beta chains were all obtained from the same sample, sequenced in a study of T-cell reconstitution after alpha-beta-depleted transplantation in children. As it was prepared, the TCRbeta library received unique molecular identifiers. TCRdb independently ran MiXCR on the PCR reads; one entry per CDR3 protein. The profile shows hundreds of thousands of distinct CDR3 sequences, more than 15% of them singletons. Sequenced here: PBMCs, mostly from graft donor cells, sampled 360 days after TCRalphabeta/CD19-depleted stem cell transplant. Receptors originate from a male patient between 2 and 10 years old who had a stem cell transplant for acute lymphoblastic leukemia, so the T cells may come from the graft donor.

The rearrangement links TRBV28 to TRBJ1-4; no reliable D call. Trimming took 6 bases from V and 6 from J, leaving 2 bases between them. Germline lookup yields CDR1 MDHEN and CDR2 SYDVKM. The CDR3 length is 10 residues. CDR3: CASRDEKLFF. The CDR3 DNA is TGTGCCAGCAGGGATGAAAAACTGTTTTTT.

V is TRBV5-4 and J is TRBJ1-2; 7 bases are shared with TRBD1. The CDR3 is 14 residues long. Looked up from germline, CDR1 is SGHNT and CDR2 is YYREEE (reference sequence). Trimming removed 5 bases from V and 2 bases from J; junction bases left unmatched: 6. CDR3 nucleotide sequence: TGTGCCAGCAGGAACCCGGGACAGAACTATGGCTACACCTTC. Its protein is CASRNPGQNYGYTF.

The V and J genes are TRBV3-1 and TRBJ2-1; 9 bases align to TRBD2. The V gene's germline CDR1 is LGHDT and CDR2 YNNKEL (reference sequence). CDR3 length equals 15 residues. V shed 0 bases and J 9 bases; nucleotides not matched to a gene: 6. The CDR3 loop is CASSQDRGGVGEQFF. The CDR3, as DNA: TGTGCCAGCAGCCAAGACCGCGGGGGGGTCGGTGAGCAGTTCTTC.

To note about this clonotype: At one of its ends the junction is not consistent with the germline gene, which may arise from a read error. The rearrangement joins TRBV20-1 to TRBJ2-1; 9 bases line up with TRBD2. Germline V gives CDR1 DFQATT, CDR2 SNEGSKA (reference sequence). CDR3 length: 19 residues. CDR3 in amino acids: CCARGSSSGGWSSYNEQFF. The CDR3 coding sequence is TGCTGTGCTAGAGGGTCGAGTAGCGGGGGATGGAGCTCCTACAATGAGCAGTTCTTC.

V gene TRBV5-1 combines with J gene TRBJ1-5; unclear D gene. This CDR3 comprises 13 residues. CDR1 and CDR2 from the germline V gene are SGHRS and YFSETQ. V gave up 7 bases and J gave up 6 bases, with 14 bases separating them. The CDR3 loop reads CASSQTWGQPQHF. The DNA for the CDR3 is TGCGCCAGCTCCCAAACGTGGGGTCAGCCCCAGCATTTT. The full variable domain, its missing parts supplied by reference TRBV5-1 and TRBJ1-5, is KAGVTQTPRYLIKTRGQQVTLSCSPISGHRSVSWYQQTPGQGLQFLFEYFSETQRNKGNFPGRFSGRQFSNSRSEMNVSTLELGDSALYLCASSQTWGQPQHFGDGTRLSIL.

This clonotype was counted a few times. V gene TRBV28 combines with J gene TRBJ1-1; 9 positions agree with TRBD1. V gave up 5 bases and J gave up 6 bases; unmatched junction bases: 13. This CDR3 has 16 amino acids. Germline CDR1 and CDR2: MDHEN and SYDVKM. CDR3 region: CASSPPGQGVGAEAFF. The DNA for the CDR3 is TGTGCCAGCAGTCCGCCGGGACAGGGAGTCGGCGCTGAAGCTTTCTTT.

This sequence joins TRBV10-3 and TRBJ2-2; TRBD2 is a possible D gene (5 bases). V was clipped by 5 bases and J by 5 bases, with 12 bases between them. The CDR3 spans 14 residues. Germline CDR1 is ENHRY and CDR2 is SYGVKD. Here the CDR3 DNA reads TGTGCCATCAGTATCCTAGCTGAGACCGGGGAGCTGTTTTTT. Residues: CAISILAETGELFF.

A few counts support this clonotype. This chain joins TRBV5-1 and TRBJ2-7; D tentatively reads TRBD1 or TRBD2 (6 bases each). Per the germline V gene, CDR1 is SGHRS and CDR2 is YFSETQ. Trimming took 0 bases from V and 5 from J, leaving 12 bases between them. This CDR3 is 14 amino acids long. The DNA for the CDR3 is TGCGCCAGCAGCTTGGCGGGGGACACGGACGAGCAGTACTTC. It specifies CASSLAGDTDEQYF.

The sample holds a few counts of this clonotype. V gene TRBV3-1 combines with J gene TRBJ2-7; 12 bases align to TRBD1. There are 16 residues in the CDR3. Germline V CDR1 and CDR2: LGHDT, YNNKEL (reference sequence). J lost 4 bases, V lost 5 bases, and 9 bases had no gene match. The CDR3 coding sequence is TGTGCCAGCAGCACCTCACCGGGACAGGGGGCTTACGAGCAGTACTTC. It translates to CASSTSPGQGAYEQYF.

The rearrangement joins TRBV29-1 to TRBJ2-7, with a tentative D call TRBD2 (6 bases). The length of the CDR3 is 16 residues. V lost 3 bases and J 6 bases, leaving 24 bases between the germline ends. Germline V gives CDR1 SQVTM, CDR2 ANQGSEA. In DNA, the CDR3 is TGCAGCGTTGATAGCCCTTCATGGGGAGGATTAATCGAGCAGTACTTC. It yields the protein CSVDSPSWGGLIEQYF.

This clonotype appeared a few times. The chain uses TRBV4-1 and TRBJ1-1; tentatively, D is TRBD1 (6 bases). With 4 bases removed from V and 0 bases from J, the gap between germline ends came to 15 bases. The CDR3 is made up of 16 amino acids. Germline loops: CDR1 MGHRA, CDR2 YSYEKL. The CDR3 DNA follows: TGCGCCAGCAGCCCCTACAGGGCCGTCCTGAACACTGAAGCTTTCTTT. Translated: CASSPYRAVLNTEAFF.

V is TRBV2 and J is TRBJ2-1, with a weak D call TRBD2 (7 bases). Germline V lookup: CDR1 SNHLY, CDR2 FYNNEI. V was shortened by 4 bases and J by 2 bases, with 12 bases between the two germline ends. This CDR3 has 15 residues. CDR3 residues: CASSGPGGPYNEQFF. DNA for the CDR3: TGTGCCAGCAGTGGTCCGGGGGGCCCCTACAATGAGCAGTTCTTC.

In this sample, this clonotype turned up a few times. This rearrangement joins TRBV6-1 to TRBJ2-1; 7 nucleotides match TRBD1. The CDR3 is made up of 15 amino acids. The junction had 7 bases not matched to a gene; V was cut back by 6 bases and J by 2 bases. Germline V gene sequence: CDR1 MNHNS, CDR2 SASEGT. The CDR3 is CASRPTGFTYNEQFF. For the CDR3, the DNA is TGTGCCAGCAGGCCGACAGGGTTTACCTACAATGAGCAGTTCTTC.

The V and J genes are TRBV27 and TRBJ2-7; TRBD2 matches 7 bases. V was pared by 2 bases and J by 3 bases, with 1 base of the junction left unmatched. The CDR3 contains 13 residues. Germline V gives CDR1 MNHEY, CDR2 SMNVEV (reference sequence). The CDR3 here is CASSLVAGYEQYF. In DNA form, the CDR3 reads TGTGCCAGCAGTTTAGTAGCGGGCTACGAGCAGTACTTC.

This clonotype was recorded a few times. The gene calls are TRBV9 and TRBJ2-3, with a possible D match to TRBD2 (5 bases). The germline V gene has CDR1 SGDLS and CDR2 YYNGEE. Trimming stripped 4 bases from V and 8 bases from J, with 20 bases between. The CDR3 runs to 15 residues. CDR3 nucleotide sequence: TGTGCCAGCAGCCCCATCGGGGAAAGCACGGGTACGCAGTATTTT. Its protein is CASSPIGESTGTQYF.

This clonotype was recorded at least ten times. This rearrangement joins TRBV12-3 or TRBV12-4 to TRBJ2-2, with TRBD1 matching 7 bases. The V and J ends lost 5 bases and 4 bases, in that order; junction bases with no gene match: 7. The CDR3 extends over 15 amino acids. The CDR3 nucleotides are TGTGCCAGCAGTGCTCCTACAGGGGCCACCGGGGAGCTGTTTTTT. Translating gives CASSAPTGATGELFF.

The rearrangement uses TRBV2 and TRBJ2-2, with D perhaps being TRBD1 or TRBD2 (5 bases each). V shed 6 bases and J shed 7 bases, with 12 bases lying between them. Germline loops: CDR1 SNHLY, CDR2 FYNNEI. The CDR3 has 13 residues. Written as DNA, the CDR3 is TGTGCCAGCAGGGGACGGCCGGGCGGGGAGCTGTTTTTT. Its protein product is CASRGRPGGELFF.

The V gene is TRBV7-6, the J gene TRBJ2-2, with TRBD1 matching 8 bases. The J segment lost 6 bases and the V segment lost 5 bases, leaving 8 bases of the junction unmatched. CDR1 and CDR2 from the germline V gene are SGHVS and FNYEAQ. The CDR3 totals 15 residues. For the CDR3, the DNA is TGTGCCAGCAGCGTAGTTGGACAGGGCCCCGGGGAGCTGTTTTTT. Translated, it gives CASSVVGQGPGELFF.

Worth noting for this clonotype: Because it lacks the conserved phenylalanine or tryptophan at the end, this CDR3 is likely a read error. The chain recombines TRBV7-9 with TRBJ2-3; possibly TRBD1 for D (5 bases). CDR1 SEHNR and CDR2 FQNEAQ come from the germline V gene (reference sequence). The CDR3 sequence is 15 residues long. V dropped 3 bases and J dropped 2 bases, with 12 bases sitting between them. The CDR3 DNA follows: TGTGCCAGCAGCTTTCGGCCAGGGCCCACAGATACGCAGTATTGT. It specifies CASSFRPGPTDTQYC.

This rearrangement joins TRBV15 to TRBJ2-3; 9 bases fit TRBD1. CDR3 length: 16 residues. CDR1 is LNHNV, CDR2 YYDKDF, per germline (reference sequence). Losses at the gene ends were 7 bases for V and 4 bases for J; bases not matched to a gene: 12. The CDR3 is CATKRTGQGYADTQYF. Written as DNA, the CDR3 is TGTGCCACCAAAAGGACGGGACAGGGCTATGCAGATACGCAGTATTTT. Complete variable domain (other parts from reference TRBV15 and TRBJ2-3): DAMVIQNPRYQVTQFGKPVTLSCSQTLNHNVMYWYQQKSSQAPKLLFHYYDKDFNNEADTPDNFQSRRPNTSFCFLDIRSPGLGDTAMYLCATKRTGQGYADTQYFGPGTRLTVL.

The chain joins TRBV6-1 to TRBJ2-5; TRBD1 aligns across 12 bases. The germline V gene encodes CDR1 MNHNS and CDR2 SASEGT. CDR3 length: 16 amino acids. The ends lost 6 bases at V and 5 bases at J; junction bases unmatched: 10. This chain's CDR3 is CASRRTGTGGAETQYF. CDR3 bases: TGTGCCAGCAGGCGGACCGGGACAGGGGGCGCGGAGACCCAGTACTTC.

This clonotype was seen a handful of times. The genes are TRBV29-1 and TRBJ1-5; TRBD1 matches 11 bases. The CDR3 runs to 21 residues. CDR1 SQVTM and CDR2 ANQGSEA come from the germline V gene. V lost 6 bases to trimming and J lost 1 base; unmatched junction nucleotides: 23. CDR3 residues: CSVEKDRGPRGELASNQPQHF. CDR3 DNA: TGCAGCGTCGAAAAGGACAGGGGGCCGAGGGGCGAACTTGCGAGCAATCAGCCCCAGCATTTT.

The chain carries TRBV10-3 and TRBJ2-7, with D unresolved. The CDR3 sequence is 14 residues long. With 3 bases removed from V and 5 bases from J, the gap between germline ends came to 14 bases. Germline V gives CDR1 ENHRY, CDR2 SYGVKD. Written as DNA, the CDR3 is TGTGCCATCAGTGAACGGTTCGATTCGGACGAGCAGTACTTC. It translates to CAISERFDSDEQYF.

The CDR3 DNA follows: TGCGCCAGCAGTGTGCCGACTAGCGGGGGCCACGACTACGAGCAGTACTTC. Residues: CASSVPTSGGHDYEQYF. This chain joins TRBV10-2 and TRBJ2-7, with 12 bases that match TRBD2. V trimming: 4 bases; J trimming: 3 bases; junction bases outside the gene matches: 10. The CDR3 spans 17 residues. Germline V CDR1 and CDR2: WSHSY, SAAADI.

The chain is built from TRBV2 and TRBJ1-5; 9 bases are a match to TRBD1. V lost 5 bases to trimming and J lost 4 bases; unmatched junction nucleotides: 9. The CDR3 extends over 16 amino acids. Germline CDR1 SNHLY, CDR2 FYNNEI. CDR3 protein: CASSILDRGGNQPQHF. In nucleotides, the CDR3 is TGTGCCAGCAGTATTCTTGACAGGGGGGGTAATCAGCCCCAGCATTTT.

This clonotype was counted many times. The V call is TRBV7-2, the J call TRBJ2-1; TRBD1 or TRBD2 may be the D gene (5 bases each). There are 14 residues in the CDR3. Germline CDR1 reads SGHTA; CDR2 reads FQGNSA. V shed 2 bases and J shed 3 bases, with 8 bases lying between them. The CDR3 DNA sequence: TGTGCCAGCAGCTTAACGGGGCTCTACAATGAGCAGTTCTTC. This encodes CASSLTGLYNEQFF.